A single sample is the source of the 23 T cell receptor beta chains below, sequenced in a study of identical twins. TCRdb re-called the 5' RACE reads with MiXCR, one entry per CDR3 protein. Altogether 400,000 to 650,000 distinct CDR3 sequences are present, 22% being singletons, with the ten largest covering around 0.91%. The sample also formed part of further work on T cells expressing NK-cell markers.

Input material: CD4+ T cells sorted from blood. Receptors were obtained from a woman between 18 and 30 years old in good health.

CDR3 DNA: TGTGCCAGCAGCCCCCGCACATGGGGCGATGGGAATGAGCAGTTCTTC. Its translation is CASSPRTWGDGNEQFF. The V gene is TRBV7-6, the J gene TRBJ2-1; possibly TRBD1 for D (5 bases). V was shortened by 5 bases and J by 7 bases, with 21 bases between the two germline ends. CDR1 SGHVS and CDR2 FNYEAQ come from the germline V gene. CDR3 length: 16 residues.

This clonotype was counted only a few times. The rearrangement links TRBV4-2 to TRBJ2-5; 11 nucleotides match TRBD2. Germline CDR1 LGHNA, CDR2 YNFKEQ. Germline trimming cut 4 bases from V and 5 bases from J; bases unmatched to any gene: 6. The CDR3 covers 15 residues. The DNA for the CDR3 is TGTGCCAGCAGCCGGGGGACTAGCGGAGCGGAGACCCAGTACTTC. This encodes CASSRGTSGAETQYF.

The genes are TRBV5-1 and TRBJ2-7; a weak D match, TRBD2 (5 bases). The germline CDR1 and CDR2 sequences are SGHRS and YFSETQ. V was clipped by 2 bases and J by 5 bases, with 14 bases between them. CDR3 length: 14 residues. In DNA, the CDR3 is TGCGCCAGCAGCTTAGAAGGACTTGCCGACGAGCAGTACTTC. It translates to CASSLEGLADEQYF.

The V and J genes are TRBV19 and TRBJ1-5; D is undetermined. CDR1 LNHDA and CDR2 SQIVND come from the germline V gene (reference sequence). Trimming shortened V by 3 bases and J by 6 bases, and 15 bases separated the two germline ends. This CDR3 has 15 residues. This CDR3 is CASSIRRRFSQPQHF. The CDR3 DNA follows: TGTGCCAGTAGTATCCGAAGGCGTTTCTCTCAGCCCCAGCATTTT.

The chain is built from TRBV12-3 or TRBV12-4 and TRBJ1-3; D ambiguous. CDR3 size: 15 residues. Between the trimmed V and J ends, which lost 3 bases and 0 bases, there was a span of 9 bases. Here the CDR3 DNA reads TGTGCCAGCAGTTTCACCGTCTTCTCTGGAAACACCATATATTTT. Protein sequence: CASSFTVFSGNTIYF.

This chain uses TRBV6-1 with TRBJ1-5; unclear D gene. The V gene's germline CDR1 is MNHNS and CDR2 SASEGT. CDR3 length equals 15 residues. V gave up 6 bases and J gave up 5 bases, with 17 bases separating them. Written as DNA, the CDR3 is TGTGCCAGCAGCAGATCCCCAGCGTGGGATCAGCCCCAGCATTTT. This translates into CASSRSPAWDQPQHF.

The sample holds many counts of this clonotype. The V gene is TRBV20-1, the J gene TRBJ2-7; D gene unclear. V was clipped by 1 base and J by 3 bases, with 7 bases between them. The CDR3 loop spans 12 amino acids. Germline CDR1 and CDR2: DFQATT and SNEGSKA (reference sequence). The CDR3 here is CSARGDFYEQYF. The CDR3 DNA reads TGCAGTGCTAGAGGGGATTTCTACGAGCAGTACTTC.

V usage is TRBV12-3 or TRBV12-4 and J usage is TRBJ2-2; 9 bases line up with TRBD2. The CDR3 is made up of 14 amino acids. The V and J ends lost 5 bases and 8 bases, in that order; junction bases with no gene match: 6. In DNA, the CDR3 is TGTGCCAGCAGTCGAAGCGGGAGGTGGGGGGAGCTGTTTTTT. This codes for CASSRSGRWGELFF.

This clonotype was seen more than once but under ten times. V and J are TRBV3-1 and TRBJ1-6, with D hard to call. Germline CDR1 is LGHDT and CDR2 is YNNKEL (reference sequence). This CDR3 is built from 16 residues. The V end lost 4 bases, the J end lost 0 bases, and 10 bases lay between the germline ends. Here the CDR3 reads CASSPAWSSYNSPLHF. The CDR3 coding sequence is TGTGCCAGCAGCCCCGCTTGGAGCTCCTATAATTCACCCCTCCACTTT.

CDR3 amino acids: CASSTGGAGGYTF. CDR3 nucleotides: TGTGCCAGCAGCACAGGGGGCGCGGGAGGCTACACCTTC. The V call is TRBV12-3 or TRBV12-4, the J call TRBJ1-2; TRBD1 agrees at 9 bases. There are 13 residues in the CDR3. J gave up 8 bases and V 6 bases, and 7 bases lay outside the gene matches.

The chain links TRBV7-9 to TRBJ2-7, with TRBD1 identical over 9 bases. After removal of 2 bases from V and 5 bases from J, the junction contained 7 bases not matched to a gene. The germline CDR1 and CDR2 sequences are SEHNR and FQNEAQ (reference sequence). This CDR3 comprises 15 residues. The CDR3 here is CASSLKGQGLDEQYF. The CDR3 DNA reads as TGTGCCAGCAGCTTAAAGGGACAGGGTCTAGACGAGCAGTACTTC.

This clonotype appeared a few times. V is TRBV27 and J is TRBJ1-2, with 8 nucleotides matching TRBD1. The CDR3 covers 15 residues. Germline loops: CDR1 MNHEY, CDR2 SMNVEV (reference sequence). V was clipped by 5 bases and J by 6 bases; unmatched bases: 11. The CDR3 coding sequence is TGTGCCAGCAGTCCCGCGTGGACAGGGAGGGATGGCTACACCTTC. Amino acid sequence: CASSPAWTGRDGYTF.

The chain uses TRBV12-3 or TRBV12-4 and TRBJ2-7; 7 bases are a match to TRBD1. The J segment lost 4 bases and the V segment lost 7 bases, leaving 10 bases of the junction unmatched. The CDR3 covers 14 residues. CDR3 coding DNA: TGTGCCAGCAATCAACAGGGGATGCAGTACGAGCAGTACTTC. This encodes CASNQQGMQYEQYF.

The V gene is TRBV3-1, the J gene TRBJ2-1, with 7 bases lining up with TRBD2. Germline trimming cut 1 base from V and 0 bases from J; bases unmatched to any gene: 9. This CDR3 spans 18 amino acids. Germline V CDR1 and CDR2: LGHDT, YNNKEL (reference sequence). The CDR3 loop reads CASSQGGGGGSSYNEQFF. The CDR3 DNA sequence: TGTGCCAGCAGCCAAGGAGGTGGAGGCGGGAGCTCCTACAATGAGCAGTTCTTC.

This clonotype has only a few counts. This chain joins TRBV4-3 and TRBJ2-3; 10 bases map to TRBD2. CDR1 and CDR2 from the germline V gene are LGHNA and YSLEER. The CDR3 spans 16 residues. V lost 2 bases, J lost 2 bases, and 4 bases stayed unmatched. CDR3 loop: CASSQLLAGPTDTQYF. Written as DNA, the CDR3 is TGCGCCAGCAGCCAACTACTAGCGGGACCCACAGATACGCAGTATTTT.

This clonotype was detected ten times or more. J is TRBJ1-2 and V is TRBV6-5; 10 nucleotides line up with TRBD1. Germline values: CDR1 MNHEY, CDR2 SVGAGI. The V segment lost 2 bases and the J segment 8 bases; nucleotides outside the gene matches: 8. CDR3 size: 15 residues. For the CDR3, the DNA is TGTGCCAGCAGTTACAGTGGGACAGGGGCTGTCGGCTACACCTTC. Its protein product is CASSYSGTGAVGYTF.

Here the CDR3 reads CASRRLATSYEQYF. The CDR3 DNA sequence: TGTGCCAGCCGGCGGCTAGCGACCTCCTACGAGCAGTACTTC. The chain combines TRBV6-1 with TRBJ2-7, with D possibly TRBD2 on 6 matching bases. CDR1 is MNHNS, CDR2 SASEGT, per germline. The V end was cut by 8 bases, the J end by 0 bases, with 14 bases between. CDR3 length: 14 residues.

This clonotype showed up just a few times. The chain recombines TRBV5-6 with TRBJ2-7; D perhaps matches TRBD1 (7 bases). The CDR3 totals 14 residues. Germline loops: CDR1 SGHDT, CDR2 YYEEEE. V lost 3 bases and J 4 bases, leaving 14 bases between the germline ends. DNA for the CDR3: TGTGCCAGCAGCTCTTTCGGGGGACAGTACGAGCAGTACTTC. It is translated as CASSSFGGQYEQYF.

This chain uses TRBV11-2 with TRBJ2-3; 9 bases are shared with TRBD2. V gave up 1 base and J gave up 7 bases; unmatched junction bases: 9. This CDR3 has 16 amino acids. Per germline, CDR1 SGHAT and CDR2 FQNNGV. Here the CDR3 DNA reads TGTGCCAGCAGCTTAGCTCGAACCGCGGGGGGGCATACGCAGTATTTT. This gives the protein CASSLARTAGGHTQYF.

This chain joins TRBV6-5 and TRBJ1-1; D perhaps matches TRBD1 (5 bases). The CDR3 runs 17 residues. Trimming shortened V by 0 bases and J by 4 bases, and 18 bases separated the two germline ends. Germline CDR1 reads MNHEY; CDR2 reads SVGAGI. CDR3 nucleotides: TGTGCCAGCAGTTACTCTTGGGTTAGAGGGGATAGCACTGAAGCTTTCTTT. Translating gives CASSYSWVRGDSTEAFF.

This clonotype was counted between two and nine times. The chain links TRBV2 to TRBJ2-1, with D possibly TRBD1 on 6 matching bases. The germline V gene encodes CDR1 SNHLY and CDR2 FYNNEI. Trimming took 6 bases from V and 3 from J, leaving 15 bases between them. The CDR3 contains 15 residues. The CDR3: CASRGASRHYNEQFF. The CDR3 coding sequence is TGTGCCAGCAGGGGGGCCAGCCGGCACTACAATGAGCAGTTCTTC.

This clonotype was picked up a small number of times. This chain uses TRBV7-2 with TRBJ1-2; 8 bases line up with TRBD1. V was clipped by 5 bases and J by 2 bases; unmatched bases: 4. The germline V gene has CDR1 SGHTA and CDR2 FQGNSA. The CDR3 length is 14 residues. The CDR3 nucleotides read TGTGCCAGCAGCACACAGGGGGAGAACTATGGCTACACCTTC. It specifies CASSTQGENYGYTF.

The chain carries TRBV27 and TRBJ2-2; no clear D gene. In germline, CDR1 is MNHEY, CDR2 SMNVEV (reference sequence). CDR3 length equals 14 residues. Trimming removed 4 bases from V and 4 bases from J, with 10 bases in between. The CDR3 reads CASSWSASTGELFF. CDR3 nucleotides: TGTGCCAGCAGTTGGTCTGCGAGCACCGGGGAGCTGTTTTTT.